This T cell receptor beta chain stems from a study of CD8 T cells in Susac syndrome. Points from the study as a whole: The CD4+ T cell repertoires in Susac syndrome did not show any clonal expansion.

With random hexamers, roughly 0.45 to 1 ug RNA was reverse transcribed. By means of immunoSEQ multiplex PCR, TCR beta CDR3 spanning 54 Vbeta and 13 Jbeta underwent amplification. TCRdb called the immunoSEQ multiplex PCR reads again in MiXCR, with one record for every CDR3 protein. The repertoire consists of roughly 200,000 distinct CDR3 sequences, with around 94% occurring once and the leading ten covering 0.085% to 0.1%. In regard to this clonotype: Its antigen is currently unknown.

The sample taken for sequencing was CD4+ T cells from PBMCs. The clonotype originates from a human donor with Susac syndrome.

CDR3 protein: CASSQTGQGDQPQHF. The CDR3 bases are TGTGCCAGCAGCCAGACGGGACAGGGCGATCAGCCCCAGCATTTT. The V call is TRBV3-1, the J call TRBJ1-5; 9 nucleotides agree with TRBD1. Trimming cost V 3 bases and J 5 bases; bases outside gene matches: 5. Per the germline V gene, CDR1 is LGHDT and CDR2 is YNNKEL (reference sequence). The CDR3 is 15 residues long.